These T cell receptor beta chains were read from a single sample in a study of blood T cell repertoires in COVID-19. The assay was immunoSEQ multiplex PCR, and TCRdb's table has in-frame clones only and misses some. The table lists approximately 150,000 clones, approximately 80% of them singletons. The sample comprised peripheral blood. These receptors all come from a man in his sixties or seventies who had recovered from COVID-19. The conserved cysteine and the conserved F or W are not part of the CDR3 here. Each record gives: J gene, V gene, clone size, CDR3 length, CDR3 protein. Size values are once, few and many counts, or a class for expanded clones, and some rows have none.

j_gene: TRBJ2-1; v_gene: TRBV6-5; abundance: NA; len: 12; CDR3aa: ASTRQSSYNEQF
j_gene: TRBJ2-7; v_gene: TRBV15; abundance: NA; len: 12; CDR3aa: ATSRDLSGSEQY
j_gene: TRBJ1-5; v_gene: TRBV5-6; abundance: few; len: 12; CDR3aa: ASSNRQGSQPQH
j_gene: TRBJ1-1; v_gene: TRBV7-9; abundance: NA; len: 11; CDR3aa: ASTSAGDTEAF
j_gene: TRBJ1-4; v_gene: TRBV30; abundance: NA; len: 14; CDR3aa: AWSVEQGATNEKLF
j_gene: TRBJ1-4; v_gene: TRBV28; abundance: NA; len: 15; CDR3aa: ASSSIHRELWDEKLF
j_gene: TRBJ1-6; v_gene: TRBV7-2; abundance: NA; len: 14; CDR3aa: ASSLQPTGSGSPLH
j_gene: TRBJ2-6; v_gene: TRBV19; abundance: NA; len: 17; CDR3aa: ASSPRKQGAPSGANVLT
j_gene: TRBJ2-1; v_gene: TRBV5-1; abundance: few; len: 13; CDR3aa: ASSFSQTSSNEQF
j_gene: TRBJ2-5; v_gene: TRBV5-4; abundance: NA; len: 15; CDR3aa: ASSFRQGSNFGETQY
j_gene: TRBJ2-3; v_gene: TRBV7-9; abundance: NA; len: 13; CDR3aa: ASSFLAGALDTQY